Below are 13 T cell receptor beta chains sequenced from a single sample in a study of PD-1 blockade in classical Hodgkin lymphoma (dated by TCRdb to 2020 to 2021). Reading the label with the study, this specimen's time point is: newly diagnosed, previously untreated cHL patient sample. CD4+ T cells were purified from thawed PBMCs by magnetic negative selection with a Miltenyi CD4+ T cell isolation kit. The library was prepared using the immunoSEQ multiplex PCR assay. TCRdb stores this immuneACCESS table with in-frame sequences only. Part of the clones is absent; in the studies checked, under half of the shortfall reflects unresolved V genes, and no reason is known for the rest. For this sample there are tens of thousands of clones; 85% to 90% appear just once. Jointly, the top ten make up 0.2% to 0.3% of the sample. What was sequenced was CD4+ T cells from blood. These receptors were collected from a human donor with classical Hodgkin lymphoma.

This CDR3 reads CASSPPGIGTDTQYF. The CDR3 bases are TGTGCCAGCAGCCCACCAGGGATCGGCACAGATACGCAGTATTTT. The chain recombines TRBV28 with TRBJ2-3, with D possibly being TRBD1 (5 bases). The CDR3 sequence is 15 residues long. Germline V gives CDR1 MDHEN, CDR2 SYDVKM. V gave up 6 bases and J gave up 1 base, with 14 bases separating them.

The CDR3 spells CAWRLAGGFPGTQYF. CDR3 nucleotides: TGTGCCTGGAGGTTAGCGGGAGGCTTCCCAGGGACCCAGTACTTC. The chain is built from TRBV30 and TRBJ2-5; 10 nucleotides match TRBD2. Germline CDR1 GTSNPN, CDR2 SVGIG (reference sequence). The junction had 11 bases not matched to a gene; V was cut back by 3 bases and J by 7 bases. This CDR3 spans 15 amino acids. The whole variable domain, remainder taken from reference TRBV30 and TRBJ2-5, is SQTIHQWPATLVQPVGSPLSLECTVEGTSNPNLYWYRQAAGRGLQLLFYSVGIGQISSEVPQNLSASRPQDRQFILSSKKLLLSDSGFYLCAWRLAGGFPGTQYFGPGTRLLVL.

The chain has TRBV6-1 and TRBJ1-1; TRBD1 matches at 9 bases. Germline-derived CDR1 and CDR2 are MNHNS and SASEGT. The V segment lost 0 bases and the J segment 5 bases; nucleotides outside the gene matches: 4. The CDR3 has 15 residues. The CDR3 sequence is CASSEAGTGFTEAFF. CDR3 sequence (DNA): TGTGCCAGCAGTGAAGCCGGGACAGGGTTTACTGAAGCTTTCTTT.

This clone has just one count. V gene TRBV5-6 combines with J gene TRBJ2-3; 9 nucleotides line up with TRBD1. CDR1 and CDR2 (germline): SGHDT, YYEEEE. The V and J ends lost 4 bases and 5 bases, in that order; junction bases with no gene match: 17. CDR3 length equals 18 residues. The CDR3 DNA reads TGTGCCAGCAGCGTTCTGGCTTTACCCGGGACAGGGAAAGATACGCAGTATTTT. Its translation is CASSVLALPGTGKDTQYF.

This clone was observed once. The V gene is TRBV6-6, the J gene TRBJ2-5; 7 positions match TRBD2. Germline assignment: CDR1 MNHNY and CDR2 SVGAGI (reference sequence). V trimming: 6 bases; J trimming: 6 bases; junction bases outside the gene matches: 7. The CDR3 covers 13 residues. The CDR3 nucleotides are TGTGCCAGCAGACCAAGCGGGAAACAGACCCAGTACTTC. Its translation is CASRPSGKQTQYF.

This sequence joins TRBV10-2 and TRBJ1-1, with TRBD1 matching over 9 bases. This CDR3 is built from 12 residues. V trimming: 7 bases; J trimming: 11 bases; junction bases outside the gene matches: 8. Germline CDR1 is WSHSY and CDR2 is SAAADI. Here the CDR3 DNA reads TGCGCCAGCAAAGCCCCCGACAGGGGGGCTTTCTTT. This encodes CASKAPDRGAFF.

This clone was detected once. The chain carries TRBV6-5 and TRBJ1-1; possibly TRBD1 for D (6 bases). This CDR3 spans 14 amino acids. Trimming took off 4 bases at V and 0 bases at J, with 9 bases between the two ends. Germline V gives CDR1 MNHEY, CDR2 SVGAGI. The CDR3 DNA sequence: TGTGCCAGCAGTTGGACAGCCTTGAACACTGAAGCTTTCTTT. Translated, it gives CASSWTALNTEAFF.

For the CDR3, the DNA is TGTGCCTGGAGTCATAGAGGGAGGGGCGAGCAGTACTTC. It codes for CAWSHRGRGEQYF. The chain has TRBV30 and TRBJ2-7, with 7 bases lining up with TRBD2. The CDR3 covers 13 residues. The V segment lost 2 bases and the J segment 6 bases; nucleotides outside the gene matches: 7. From germline, CDR1 is GTSNPN and CDR2 SVGIG (reference sequence).

The CDR3 coding sequence is TGTGCCACCAGCCCGGGGGGGGAGGGCCTTTGGGAGACCCAGTACTTC. Its translation: CATSPGGEGLWETQYF. The J gene is TRBJ2-5, the V gene TRBV15, with 8 bases matching TRBD2. Germline CDR1 LNHNV, CDR2 YYDKDF (reference sequence). CDR3 length equals 16 residues. J gave up 5 bases and V 5 bases, and 13 bases lay outside the gene matches.

The chain combines TRBV5-1 with TRBJ2-7; possibly TRBD1 or TRBD2 for D (6 bases each). The CDR3 covers 13 residues. CDR1 is SGHRS, CDR2 YFSETQ, per germline. Trimming stripped 1 base from V and 9 bases from J, with 14 bases between. CDR3 nucleotides: TGCGCCAGCAGCTTGTTTGTCGGAGGGGGGCAGTACTTC. This encodes CASSLFVGGGQYF.

The chain combines TRBV7-8 with TRBJ2-1; the D is unclear. Germline V gene lookup returns CDR1 SGHVS and CDR2 FQNEAQ. The V end was cut by 4 bases, the J end by 0 bases, with 7 bases between. This CDR3 comprises 14 residues. The DNA of the CDR3 is TGTGCCAGCAGCTCTTCAATCTCCTACAATGAGCAGTTCTTC. This translates into CASSSSISYNEQFF.

The chain links TRBV19 to TRBJ2-5, with 10 positions matching TRBD2. V was clipped by 4 bases and J by 1 base; unmatched bases: 12. The CDR3 loop spans 18 amino acids. Germline V gene data show CDR1 as LNHDA and CDR2 as SQIVND (reference sequence). For the CDR3, the DNA is TGTGCCAGTAGTAACCCGAGGACTAGCGGAGATATCCAAGAGACCCAGTACTTC. This gives the protein CASSNPRTSGDIQETQYF.

This rearrangement joins TRBV6-6 to TRBJ1-1; perhaps TRBD1 as D (5 bases). CDR3 size: 16 residues. Germline values: CDR1 MNHNY, CDR2 SVGAGI (reference sequence). Trimming left V 2 bases short and J 4 bases short, with 17 bases between. This chain's CDR3 is CASSYGTGPRSTEAFF. The CDR3 nucleotides read TGTGCCAGCAGTTACGGCACAGGCCCGAGGAGCACTGAAGCTTTCTTT.